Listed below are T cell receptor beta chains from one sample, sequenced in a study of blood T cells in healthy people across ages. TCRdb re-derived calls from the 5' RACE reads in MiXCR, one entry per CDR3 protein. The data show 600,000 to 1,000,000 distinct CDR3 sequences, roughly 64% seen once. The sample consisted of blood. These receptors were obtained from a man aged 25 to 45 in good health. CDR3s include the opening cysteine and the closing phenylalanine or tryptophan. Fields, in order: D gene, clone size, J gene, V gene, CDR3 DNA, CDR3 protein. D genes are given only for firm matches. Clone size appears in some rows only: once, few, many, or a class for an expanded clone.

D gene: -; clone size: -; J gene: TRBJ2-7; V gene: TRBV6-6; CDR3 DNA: TGTGCCAGCAGAGCCCTGGTCGGCGAGCAGTACTTC; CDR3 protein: CASRALVGEQYF
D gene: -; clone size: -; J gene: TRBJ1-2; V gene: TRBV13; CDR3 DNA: TGTGCCAGCAGTCGCAATTCAGGGTCGGCTGGATATGGCTACACCTTC; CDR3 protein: CASSRNSGSAGYGYTF
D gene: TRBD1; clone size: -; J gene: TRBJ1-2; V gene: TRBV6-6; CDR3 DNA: TGTGCCAGCAGTTACCGAGGGGGCCAGACTTTATATGGCTACACCTTC; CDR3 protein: CASSYRGGQTLYGYTF
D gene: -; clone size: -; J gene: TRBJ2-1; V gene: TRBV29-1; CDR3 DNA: TGCAGCGTTGAAGTCCCGCCCTTTGGGATCGGGCCCAATGAGCAGTTCTTC; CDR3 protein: CSVEVPPFGIGPNEQFF
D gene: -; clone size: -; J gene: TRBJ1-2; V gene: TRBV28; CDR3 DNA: TGTGCCAGCAGTTTACCGATGGGACTTTATGGCTACACCTTC; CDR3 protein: CASSLPMGLYGYTF
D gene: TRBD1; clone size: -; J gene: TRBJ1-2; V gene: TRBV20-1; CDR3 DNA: TGCAGTGCTAGAGATGACAGGGGGATCCTCTATGGCTACACCTTC; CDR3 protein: CSARDDRGILYGYTF
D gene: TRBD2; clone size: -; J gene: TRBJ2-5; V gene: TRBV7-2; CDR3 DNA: TGTGCCAGCAGCTCAGGGAGACGAGGACTAGCGGTACAAGAGACCCAGTACTTC; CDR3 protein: CASSSGRRGLAVQETQYF
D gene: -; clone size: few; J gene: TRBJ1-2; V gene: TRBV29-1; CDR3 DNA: TGCAGCGTTGGGACTAACTATGGCTACACCTTC; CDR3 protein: CSVGTNYGYTF
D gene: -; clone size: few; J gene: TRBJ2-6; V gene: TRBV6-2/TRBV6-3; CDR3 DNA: TGTGCCAGCGCAGTCTCTGGGGCCAACGTCCTGACTTTC; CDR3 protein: CASAVSGANVLTF
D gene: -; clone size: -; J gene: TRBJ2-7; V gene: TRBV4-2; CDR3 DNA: TGTGCCAGTAGCCAAGAGGGAAGTAGCGGGGACCTCAGGGGGGCCCAGTACTTC; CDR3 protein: CASSQEGSSGDLRGAQYF
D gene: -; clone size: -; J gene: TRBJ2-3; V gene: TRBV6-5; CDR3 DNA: TGTGCCAGCAGTTACTTTAGGGGGAGCACAGATACGCAGTATTTT; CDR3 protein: CASSYFRGSTDTQYF
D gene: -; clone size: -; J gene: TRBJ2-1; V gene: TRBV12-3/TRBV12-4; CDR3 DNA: TGTGCCAGCAAGTGGAGCTCCTACAATGAGCAGTTCTTC; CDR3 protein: CASKWSSYNEQFF
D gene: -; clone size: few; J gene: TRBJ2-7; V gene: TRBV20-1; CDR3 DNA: TGCAGTGCTCGTACGAACCGGGATGACTATGACGAGCAGTACTTC; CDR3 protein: CSARTNRDDYDEQYF
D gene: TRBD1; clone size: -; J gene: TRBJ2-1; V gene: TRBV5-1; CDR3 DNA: TGCGCCAGCAGCTTGAGTTCCGGACAGGGGGACAATGAGCAGTTCTTC; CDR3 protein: CASSLSSGQGDNEQFF
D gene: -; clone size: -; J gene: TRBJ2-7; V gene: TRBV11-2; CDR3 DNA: TGTGCCAGCAGCTCCAATGGCCGTCTCTCCTACGAGCAGTACTTC; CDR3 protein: CASSSNGRLSYEQYF
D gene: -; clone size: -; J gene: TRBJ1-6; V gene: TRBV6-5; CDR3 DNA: TGTGCCAGCAGTTGGCAGGGAGCCCTTTCACCCCCCCACTTT; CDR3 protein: CASSWQGALSPPHF
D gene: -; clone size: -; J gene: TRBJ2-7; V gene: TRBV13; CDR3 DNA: TGTGCCAGCAATAAGGGCGAGAGCTCCTACGAGCAGTACTTC; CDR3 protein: CASNKGESSYEQYF
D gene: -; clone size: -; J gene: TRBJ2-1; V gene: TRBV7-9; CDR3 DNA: TGTGCCAGCAGCTTAGCGGGGGGGCCCCGGGTCAGTGAGCAGTTCTTC; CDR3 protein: CASSLAGGPRVSEQFF
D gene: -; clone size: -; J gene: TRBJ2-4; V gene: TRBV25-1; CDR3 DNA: TGTGCCAAAACATTCCTCGGGCAGAAAAACATTCAGTACTTC; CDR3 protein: CAKTFLGQKNIQYF
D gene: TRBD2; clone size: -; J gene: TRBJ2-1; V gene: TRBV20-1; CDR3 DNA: TGCAGTGTCAAGCGGGGACTAGCGGGACACAATGAGCAGTTCTTC; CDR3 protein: CSVKRGLAGHNEQFF
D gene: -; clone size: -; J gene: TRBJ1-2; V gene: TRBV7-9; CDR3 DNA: TGTACCAGCAGCCCTTTCCCGGATGGCTACACCTTC; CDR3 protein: CTSSPFPDGYTF
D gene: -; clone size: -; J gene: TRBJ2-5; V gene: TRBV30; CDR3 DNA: TGTGCCTGGAGTGCCAGCGGGTTAGAGACCCAGTACTTC; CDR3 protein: CAWSASGLETQYF
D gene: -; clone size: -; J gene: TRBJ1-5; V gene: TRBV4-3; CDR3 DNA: TGCGCCAGCAGGACCGACAGGAATAGCAATCAGCCCCAGCATTTT; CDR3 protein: CASRTDRNSNQPQHF
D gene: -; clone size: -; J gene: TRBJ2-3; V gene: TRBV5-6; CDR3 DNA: TGTGCCAGCAGCTTCCCTAGCGCAGATACGCAGTATTTT; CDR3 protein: CASSFPSADTQYF
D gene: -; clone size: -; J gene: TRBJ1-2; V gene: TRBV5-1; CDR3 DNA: TGCGCCAGCAGCCCGAACGCCGGGACGGAATATGGCTACACCTTC; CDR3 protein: CASSPNAGTEYGYTF
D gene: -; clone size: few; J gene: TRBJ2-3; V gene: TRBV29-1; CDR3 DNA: TGCAGCGTTTATCTGGCAGGGGCAGATACGCAGTATTTT; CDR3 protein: CSVYLAGADTQYF
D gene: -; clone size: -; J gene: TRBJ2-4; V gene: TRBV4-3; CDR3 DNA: TGCGCCAGCAGCCAAGGCTTCGGGCGCGCGAAAAACATTCAGTACTTC; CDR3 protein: CASSQGFGRAKNIQYF
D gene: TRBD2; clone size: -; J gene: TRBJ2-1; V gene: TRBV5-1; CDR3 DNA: TGCGCCAGCAGCTTGGCACTAGCGGGGCTGATGGGTGAGCAGTTCTTC; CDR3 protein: CASSLALAGLMGEQFF
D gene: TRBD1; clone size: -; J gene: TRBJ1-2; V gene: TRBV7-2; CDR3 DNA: TGTGCCAGCAGCCCATCTTCGGGACAGAGCTATGGCTACACCTTC; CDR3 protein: CASSPSSGQSYGYTF
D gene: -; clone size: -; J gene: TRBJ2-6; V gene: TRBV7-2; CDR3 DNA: TGTGCCAGCAGCTTCGGTGTAGGCTCTGGGGCCAACGTCCTGACTTTC; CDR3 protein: CASSFGVGSGANVLTF
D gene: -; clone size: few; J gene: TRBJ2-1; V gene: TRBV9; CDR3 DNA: TGTGCCAGCAGCGTATCTGGTACGAACAATGAGCAGTTCTTC; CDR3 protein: CASSVSGTNNEQFF
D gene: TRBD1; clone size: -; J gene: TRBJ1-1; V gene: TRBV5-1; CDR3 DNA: TGCGCCAGCACTCTCCTCGGACAGGGGAAGAACACTGAAGCTTTCTTT; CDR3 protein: CASTLLGQGKNTEAFF
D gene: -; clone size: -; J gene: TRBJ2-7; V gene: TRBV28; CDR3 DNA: TGTGCCTCTTTGGACAGCTCCTACAATGAGCAGTACTTC; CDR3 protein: CASLDSSYNEQYF
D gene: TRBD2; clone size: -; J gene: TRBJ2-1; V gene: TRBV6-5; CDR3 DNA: TGTGCCAGCAGTTACTCGACGCCCGGACTAGCGGGGGCCAATGAGCAGTTCTTC; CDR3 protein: CASSYSTPGLAGANEQFF
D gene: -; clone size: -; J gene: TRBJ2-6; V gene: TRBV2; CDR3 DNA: TGTGCCAGCAGTGAACGGGGCGGCTCTGGGGCCAACGTCCTGACTTTC; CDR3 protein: CASSERGGSGANVLTF
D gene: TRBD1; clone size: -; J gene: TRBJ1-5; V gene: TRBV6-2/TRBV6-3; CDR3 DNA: TGTGCCAGCAGGAACAGGGGACAGCCCCAGCATTTT; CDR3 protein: CASRNRGQPQHF
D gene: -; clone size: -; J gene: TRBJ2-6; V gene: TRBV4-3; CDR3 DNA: TGCGCCAGCAGCCAAAGTAGGGCGCTCTCTGGGGCCAACGTCCTGACTTTC; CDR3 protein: CASSQSRALSGANVLTF
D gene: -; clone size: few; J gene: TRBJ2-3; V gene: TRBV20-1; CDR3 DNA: TGCAGTGCTAACGAAGCCCTCGGAAGACAAACAGATACGCAGTATTTT; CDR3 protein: CSANEALGRQTDTQYF
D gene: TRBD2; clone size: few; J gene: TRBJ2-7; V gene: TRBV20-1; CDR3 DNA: TGCAGTGCTAGAGATCCGGGACTAAACTACGAGCAGTACTTC; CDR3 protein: CSARDPGLNYEQYF
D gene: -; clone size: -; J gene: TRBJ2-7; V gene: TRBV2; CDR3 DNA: TGTGCCAGCAAGGGCAGGGTGGACGAGCAGTACTTC; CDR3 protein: CASKGRVDEQYF
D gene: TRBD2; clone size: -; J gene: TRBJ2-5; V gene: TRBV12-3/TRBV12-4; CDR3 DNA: TGTGCCAGCAGTTCGCCGGGACTAGCAGAGACCCAGTACTTC; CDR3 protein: CASSSPGLAETQYF
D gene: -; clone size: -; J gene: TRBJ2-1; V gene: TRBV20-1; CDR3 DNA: TGCAGTGCTAGTAACCCTCTGGCCCGGTACAATGAGCAGTTCTTC; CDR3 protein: CSASNPLARYNEQFF
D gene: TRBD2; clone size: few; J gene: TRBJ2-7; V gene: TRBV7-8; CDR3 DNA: TGTGCCAGCAGCTTGGGTGCTGCCAGCGGGGGCCCCTACGAGCAGTACTTC; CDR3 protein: CASSLGAASGGPYEQYF
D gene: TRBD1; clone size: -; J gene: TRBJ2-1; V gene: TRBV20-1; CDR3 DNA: TGCAGTGCTAGAGTACAGGGGTCGGGACAAGATGAGCAGTTCTTC; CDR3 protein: CSARVQGSGQDEQFF
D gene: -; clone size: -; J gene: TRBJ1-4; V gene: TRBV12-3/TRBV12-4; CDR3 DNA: TGTGCCAGCAGTTTTCGGGAAAATGAAAAACTGTTTTTT; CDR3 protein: CASSFRENEKLFF
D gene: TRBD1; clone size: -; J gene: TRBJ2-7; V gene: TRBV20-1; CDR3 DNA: TGCAGTGCTAGAGGGGACAGGGGTGGTTACGAGCAGTACTTC; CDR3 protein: CSARGDRGGYEQYF
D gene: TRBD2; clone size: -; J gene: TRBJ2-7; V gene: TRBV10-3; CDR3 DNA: TGTGCCATCAGTGCCCTAGCGGACTCCTACGAGCAGTACTTC; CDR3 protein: CAISALADSYEQYF
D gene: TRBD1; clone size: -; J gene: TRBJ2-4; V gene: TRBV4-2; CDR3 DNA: TGTGCCAGCAGCCAAGATGGGGACAGCCTTGGGGAGCAGTACTTC; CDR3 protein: CASSQDGDSLGEQYF
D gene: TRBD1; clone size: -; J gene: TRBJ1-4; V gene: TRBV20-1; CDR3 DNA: TGCAGTGCCCAAACAGGGGGAAGATACGAAAAACTGTTTTTT; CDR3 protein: CSAQTGGRYEKLFF
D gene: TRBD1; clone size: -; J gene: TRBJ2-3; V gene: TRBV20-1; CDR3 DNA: TGCAGTGAGACCGGGACAGGGAGCACAGATACGCAGTATTTT; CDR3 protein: CSETGTGSTDTQYF
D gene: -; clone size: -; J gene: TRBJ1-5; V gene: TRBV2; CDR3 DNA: TGTGCCAGCAGTGATGATGAATATAGCAATCAGCCCCAGCATTTT; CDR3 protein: CASSDDEYSNQPQHF
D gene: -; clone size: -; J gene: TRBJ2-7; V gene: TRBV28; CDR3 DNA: TGTGCCAGCAGTTTGGCTTTTTATTCGAGTTACGAGCAGTACTTC; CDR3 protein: CASSLAFYSSYEQYF
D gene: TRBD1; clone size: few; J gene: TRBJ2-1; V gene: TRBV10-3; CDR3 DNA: TGTGCCATCAGTGCTCCGGGACAGGGGGCAGATGAGCAGTTCTTC; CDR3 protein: CAISAPGQGADEQFF
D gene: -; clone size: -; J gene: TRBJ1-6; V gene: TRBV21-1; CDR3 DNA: TGTGCCAGCAGCAGGGACAGCCTTCGATCACCCCTCCACTTT; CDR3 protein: CASSRDSLRSPLHF
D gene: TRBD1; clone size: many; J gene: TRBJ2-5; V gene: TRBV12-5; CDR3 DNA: TGTGCTAGTGGTTCAACCGACAGGGGCTTCCAAGAGACCCAGTACTTC; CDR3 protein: CASGSTDRGFQETQYF
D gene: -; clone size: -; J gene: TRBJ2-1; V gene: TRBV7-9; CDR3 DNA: TGTGCCAGCAGCTTAGTCCAGGGCCTTACCTACAATGAGCAGTTCTTC; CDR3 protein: CASSLVQGLTYNEQFF
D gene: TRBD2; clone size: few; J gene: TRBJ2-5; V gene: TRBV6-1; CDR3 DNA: TGTGCCAGCAGTGAATCGCCTAGCGGGGGGGGAGAGACCCAGTACTTC; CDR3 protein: CASSESPSGGGETQYF
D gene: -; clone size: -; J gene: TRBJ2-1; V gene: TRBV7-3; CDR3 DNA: TGTGCCAGCAGCTCTCCCGGGGGCAATGAGCAGTTCTTC; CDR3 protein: CASSSPGGNEQFF
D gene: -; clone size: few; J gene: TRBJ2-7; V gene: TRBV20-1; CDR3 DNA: TGCAGTGTCGCCGGGCCGAACGAGCAGTACTTC; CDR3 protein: CSVAGPNEQYF